The T cell receptor (beta chain) under discussion was sequenced for a study of T cell clonotyping in hematopoietic cell transplantation. General study findings and limits: Broader posttransplant TCR repertoire diversity was predicted by graft donor and pretransplant recipient Inverse Simpson Index values.

Germline V gene sequence: CDR1 SGHRS, CDR2 YFSETQ. Trimming took 0 bases from V and 0 from J, leaving 4 bases between them. The CDR3 has 15 residues. Recipients were bled about 28 days pretransplant and at posttransplant days 30, 100, 180. In regard to this clone: As yet, its antigen is unknown.

The protocol was immunoSEQ multiplex PCR, while the TCRdb copy is restricted to in-frame clones and leaves out a portion. The sample includes about 4,300 clones, over 85% of them seen just once. Sequences were derived from peripheral blood mononuclear cells, sampled 30 days after allogeneic stem cell transplant. V gene TRBV5-1 combines with J gene TRBJ2-6; D not resolved. The source of this sequence is an older male patient who had an allogeneic stem cell transplant from an unrelated donor, so T cells may come from the graft donor. Some clones in this sample may be carry-over from other donors' samples. In nucleotides, the CDR3 is TGCGCCAGCAGCTTGGATCCCTCTGGGGCCAACGTCCTGACTTTC. This codes for CASSLDPSGANVLTF.